Listed below are T cell receptor beta chains from one sample, sequenced in a study of long-term antiretroviral therapy in people with HIV. Generated by immunoSEQ multiplex PCR, the TCRdb table keeps only in-frame clones and is missing some. Of tens of thousands of clones in the sample, 82% are singletons; the top ten hold more than 3.5%. This sample comprised unsorted PBMCs, obtained 0.5 years after starting antiretroviral therapy. These receptors all stem from a young man with HIV. CDR3s include the opening cysteine and the closing phenylalanine or tryptophan. The size of a clone is reported for some rows only, either as once, few or many, or as a class for expanded clones.

TRBJ1-6 | 17 | TRBV19 | - | CASRDPGQGWTNSPLHF
TRBJ2-3 | 15 | TRBV7-8 | once | CASSDPGLAGAPQYF
TRBJ2-1 | 16 | TRBV7-9 | few | CASSLVPGARHNEQFF
TRBJ1-5 | 14 | TRBV28 | - | CASSLFGANQPQHF
TRBJ2-6 | 15 | TRBV5-6 | - | CASSLPVSGANVLTF
TRBJ2-4 | 18 | TRBV19 | - | CASGPTSGRALAKNIQYF
TRBJ1-2 | 15 | TRBV10-2 | - | CASSVSFRGLDGYTF
TRBJ1-1 | 16 | TRBV7-2 | - | CASSLGQGFGNTEAFF
TRBJ1-1 | 16 | TRBV7-2 | - | CASSFSSGTEETEAFF
TRBJ1-2 | 18 | TRBV27 | once | CASRPTPGTRVKNYGYTF
TRBJ1-2 | 11 | TRBV20-1 | - | CSARKGSGYTF
TRBJ1-3 | 15 | TRBV2 | - | CASRGEGAVGNTIYF
TRBJ2-7 | 15 | TRBV4-3 | - | CASSQTTSGTYEQYF
TRBJ1-2 | 13 | TRBV19 | - | CASSIEPSYGYTF
TRBJ1-1 | 16 | TRBV14 | once | CASSQDYYSAGGIAFF
TRBJ1-1 | 14 | TRBV6-6 | - | CASRLSGENTEAFF
TRBJ1-2 | 15 | TRBV7-9 | - | CASSLITGGNYGYTF
TRBJ1-2 | 14 | TRBV19 | - | CASSTDTFNYGYTF
TRBJ2-7 | 11 | TRBV7-6 | - | CASSSDDEQYF
TRBJ2-1 | 15 | TRBV6-5 | - | CASSRGGASYNEQFF
TRBJ2-1 | 17 | TRBV12-5 | - | CASGLVPGGSSYNEQFF
TRBJ2-4 | 20 | TRBV14 | - | CASSQTGTSGGAIAKNIQYF
TRBJ1-4 | 17 | TRBV14 | - | CASSQRRGWATNEKLFF
TRBJ2-1 | 15 | TRBV7-3 | - | CASSLGQGSYNEQFF
TRBJ2-7 | 16 | TRBV4-2 | - | CASSQDWLRSSYEQYF
TRBJ2-3 | 16 | TRBV28 | - | CASSYPSLASTDTQYF
TRBJ2-2 | 14 | TRBV6-1 | - | CASSVRVGTGELFF
TRBJ1-2 | 17 | TRBV11-2 | - | CASSLDPGHSPLYGYTF
TRBJ2-5 | 15 | TRBV13 | - | CASSLKGAGRETQYF
TRBJ1-1 | 11 | TRBV6-5 | - | CASTGNTEAFF
TRBJ1-3 | 14 | TRBV7-2 | - | CASRQGGDGNTIYF
TRBJ1-4 | 15 | TRBV7-6 | large | CASSIRTGDPEKLFF
TRBJ1-2 | 15 | TRBV5-1 | once | CASSLSFQGNYGYTF
TRBJ1-3 | 15 | TRBV19 | - | CASRDRGNSGNTIYF
TRBJ2-3 | 16 | TRBV30 | - | CAWSDERDFRGDTQYF
TRBJ1-3 | 16 | TRBV4-1 | - | CASSQTGTVSGNTIYF
TRBJ2-1 | 14 | TRBV5-1 | - | CASNKGGTNNEQFF
TRBJ2-5 | 20 | TRBV30 | - | CAWWVVFGRTSGANQETQYF
TRBJ2-5 | 16 | TRBV10-3 | - | CAISESASGIEETQYF
TRBJ1-2 | 13 | TRBV5-4 | few | CASRPGDVYGYTF
TRBJ2-1 | 17 | TRBV7-9 | - | CASSLGDARTSGSFGFF
TRBJ2-1 | 15 | TRBV5-1 | - | CASSLVAGLYNEQFF
TRBJ1-4 | 12 | TRBV11-3 | - | CASAPANEKLFF